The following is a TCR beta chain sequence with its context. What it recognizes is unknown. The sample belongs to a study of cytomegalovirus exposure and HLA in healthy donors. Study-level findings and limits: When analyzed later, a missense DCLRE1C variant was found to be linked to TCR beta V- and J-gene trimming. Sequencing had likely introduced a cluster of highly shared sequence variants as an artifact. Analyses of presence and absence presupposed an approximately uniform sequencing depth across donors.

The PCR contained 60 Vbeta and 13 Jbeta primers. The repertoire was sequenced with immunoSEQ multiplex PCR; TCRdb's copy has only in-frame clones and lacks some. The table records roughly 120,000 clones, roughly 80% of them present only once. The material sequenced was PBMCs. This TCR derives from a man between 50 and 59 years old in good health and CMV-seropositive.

The CDR3 coding sequence is TGTGCCAGCAGTGAGAGATCCAGCGGGAGGGTTGGATACAATGAGCAGTTCTTC. This gives the protein CASSERSSGRVGYNEQFF. The chain employs TRBV2 and TRBJ2-1, with 10 bases fitting TRBD2. Unmatched junction bases numbered 12, after V lost 3 bases and J lost 4 bases. The CDR3 runs to 18 residues. The germline CDR1 and CDR2 sequences are SNHLY and FYNNEI. Full variable domain (outside the CDR3, taken from reference TRBV2 and TRBJ2-1): EPEVTQTPSHQVTQMGQEVILRCVPISNHLYFYWYRQILGQKVEFLVSFYNNEISEKSEIFDDQFSVERPDGSNFTLKIRSTKLEDSAMYFCASSERSSGRVGYNEQFFGPGTRLTVL.